This T cell receptor beta chain was sequenced during a study of T cell changes during pregnancy in multiple sclerosis (dated by TCRdb to between 2019 and 2020). Study-level background: In women with multiple sclerosis, the researchers looked at how the T cell repertoire shifted as pregnancy progressed.

The library was produced with the immunoSEQ multiplex PCR assay. This immuneACCESS table, as held by TCRdb, lists in-frame sequences with V and J called but not all clones. Of the missing ones, under half trace to an unresolved V gene in checked studies; the others have no known cause. Recorded for this sample are some 42,000 clones; around 90% of them occurred a single time. Roughly 0.9% of the sample rests with the top ten. As concerns this clone: The antigen it recognizes is unknown. Base qualities are missing; no much larger clone stands one base away.

From the cysteine through the phenylalanine, the CDR3 covers 14 amino acids. Of the read, only the CDR3 DNA is kept; its 42 bases are in frame from base 1. V is trimmed back by 5 bases and J by 4 bases, and the junction contains 6 bases that no gene match accounts for. Taken from the germline V gene, the CDR1 and CDR2 loops are SGHNT and YENEEA. The sample here was CD4+ T cells from peripheral blood mononuclear cells, taken after pregnancy. The TCR was taken from a female donor with multiple sclerosis, enrolled in a pregnancy study. The rearrangement joined TRBV11-3 to TRBJ2-5; the central 8 bases match TRBD2. The DNA sequence follows: TGTGCCAGCAGCCGCGGGGGGCACCCAGAGACCCAGTACTTC. It specifies CASSRGGHPETQYF.